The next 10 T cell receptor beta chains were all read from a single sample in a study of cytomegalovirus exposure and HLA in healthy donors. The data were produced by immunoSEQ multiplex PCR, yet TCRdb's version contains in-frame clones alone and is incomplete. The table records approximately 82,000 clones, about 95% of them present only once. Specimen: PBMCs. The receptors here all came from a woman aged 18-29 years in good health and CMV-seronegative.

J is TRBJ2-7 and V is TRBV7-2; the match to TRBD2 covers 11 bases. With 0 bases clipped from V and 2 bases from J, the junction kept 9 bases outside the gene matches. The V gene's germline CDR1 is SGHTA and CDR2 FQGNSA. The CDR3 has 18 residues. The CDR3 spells CASSLAFGSGGATYEQYF. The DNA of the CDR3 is TGTGCCAGCAGCTTAGCGTTCGGTAGCGGGGGGGCAACCTACGAGCAGTACTTC.

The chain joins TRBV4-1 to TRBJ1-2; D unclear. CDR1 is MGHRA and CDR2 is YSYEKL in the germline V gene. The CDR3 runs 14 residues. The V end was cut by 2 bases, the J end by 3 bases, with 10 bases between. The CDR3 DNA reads TGCGCCAGCAGCCAACTTACTGAAGACTATGGCTACACCTTC. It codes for CASSQLTEDYGYTF.

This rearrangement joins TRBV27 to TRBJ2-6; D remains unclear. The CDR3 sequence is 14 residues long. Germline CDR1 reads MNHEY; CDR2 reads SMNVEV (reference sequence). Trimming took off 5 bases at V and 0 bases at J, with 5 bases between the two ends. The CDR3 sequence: CASSTVSGANVLTF. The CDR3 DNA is TGTGCCAGCAGTACGGTCTCTGGGGCCAACGTCCTGACTTTC.

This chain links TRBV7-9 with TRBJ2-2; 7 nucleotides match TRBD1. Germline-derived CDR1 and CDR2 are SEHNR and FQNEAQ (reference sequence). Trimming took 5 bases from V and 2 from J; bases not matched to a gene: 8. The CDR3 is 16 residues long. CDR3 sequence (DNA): TGTGCCAGCAGCATCAACAGGGGCCCAAACACCGGGGAGCTGTTTTTT. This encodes CASSINRGPNTGELFF.

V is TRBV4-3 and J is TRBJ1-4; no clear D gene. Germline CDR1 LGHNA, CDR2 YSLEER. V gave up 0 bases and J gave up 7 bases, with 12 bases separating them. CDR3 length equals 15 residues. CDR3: CASSQDPASGEKLFF. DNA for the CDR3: TGCGCCAGCAGCCAAGATCCGGCATCAGGTGAAAAACTGTTTTTT.

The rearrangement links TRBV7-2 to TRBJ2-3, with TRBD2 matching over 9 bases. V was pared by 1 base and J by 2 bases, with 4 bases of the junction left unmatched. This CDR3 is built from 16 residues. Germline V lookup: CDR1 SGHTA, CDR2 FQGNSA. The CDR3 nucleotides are TGTGCCAGCAGCTTAGAAGGCGGGGGGGTCACAGATACGCAGTATTTT. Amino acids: CASSLEGGGVTDTQYF.

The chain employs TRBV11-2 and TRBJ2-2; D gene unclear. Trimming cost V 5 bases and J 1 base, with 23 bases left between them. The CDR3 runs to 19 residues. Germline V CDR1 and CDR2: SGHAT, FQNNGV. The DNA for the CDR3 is TGTGCCAGCAGCCCCTTTCCAGCTAGTACCACGGGGAACACCGGGGAGCTGTTTTTT. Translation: CASSPFPASTTGNTGELFF.

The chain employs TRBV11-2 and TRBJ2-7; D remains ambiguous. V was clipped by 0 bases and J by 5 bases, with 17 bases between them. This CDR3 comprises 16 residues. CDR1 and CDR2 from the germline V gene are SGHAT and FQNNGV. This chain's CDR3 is CASSLESRPRFHEQYF. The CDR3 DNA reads TGTGCCAGCAGCTTAGAATCCCGCCCCCGGTTCCACGAGCAGTACTTC.

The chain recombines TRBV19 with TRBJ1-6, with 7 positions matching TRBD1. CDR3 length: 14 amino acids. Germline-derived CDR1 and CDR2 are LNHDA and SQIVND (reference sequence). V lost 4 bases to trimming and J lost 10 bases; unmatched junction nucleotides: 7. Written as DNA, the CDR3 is TGTGCCAGTAGTACTGGACAGGTGAGATCACCCCTCCACTTT. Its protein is CASSTGQVRSPLHF.

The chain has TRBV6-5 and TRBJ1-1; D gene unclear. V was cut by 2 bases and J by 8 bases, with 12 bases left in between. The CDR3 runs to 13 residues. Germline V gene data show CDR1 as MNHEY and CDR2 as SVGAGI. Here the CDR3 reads CASSYKVPGEAFF. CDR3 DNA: TGTGCCAGCAGTTACAAGGTACCCGGGGAAGCTTTCTTT.